The 8 T cell receptor beta chains presented below share a single source sample, sequenced in a study of immune characterization of retroperitoneal liposarcoma. TCRdb reprocessed the PCR reads with MiXCR, giving one entry per CDR3 protein. Of approximately 9,300 distinct CDR3 sequences in the sample, 37% were seen once. The specimen sequenced was tumor tissue. The receptors come from a male donor with retroperitoneal liposarcoma.

The sample holds many counts of this clonotype. The DNA of the CDR3 is TGTGCCAGCAGTTCACCGGGACTAGCGATCAATGAGCAGTTCTTC. Protein: CASSSPGLAINEQFF. V is TRBV7-3 and J is TRBJ2-1; 10 nucleotides agree with TRBD2. Germline CDR1 SGHTA, CDR2 FQGTGA. V lost 6 bases to trimming and J lost 6 bases; unmatched junction nucleotides: 8. The CDR3 runs to 15 residues.

Comments on this clonotype: An end of the junction does not agree with germline; a read error may underlie this. The V and J genes are TRBV27 and TRBJ2-3; D not resolved. Germline V lookup: CDR1 MNHEY, CDR2 SMNVEV (reference sequence). This CDR3 is built from 14 residues. In nucleotides, the CDR3 is TGTGCCAGCAGTCCAACCTCTCCATACTACGAGCAGTACTTT. Translated: CASSPTSPYYEQYF.

This clonotype was seen just once. The chain links TRBV6-8 to TRBJ1-1; TRBD1 might be the D (5 bases). The germline V gene has CDR1 MNHGY and CDR2 SAAAGT. The CDR3 is made up of 15 amino acids. V was trimmed by 6 bases and J by 3 bases, leaving 17 bases between them. In DNA, the CDR3 is TGTGCCAGCAGACGCGCAGGGAACCGGGACACTGAAGCTTTCTTT. Protein: CASRRAGNRDTEAFF.

This clonotype turned up a few times. The rearrangement links TRBV30 to TRBJ2-7, with D maybe TRBD2 (6 bases). CDR3 length equals 14 residues. In germline, CDR1 is GTSNPN, CDR2 SVGIG (reference sequence). V gave up 5 bases and J gave up 0 bases, with 14 bases separating them. This CDR3 is CAWHPGAYSYEQYF. CDR3 nucleotides: TGTGCCTGGCACCCGGGAGCCTACTCCTACGAGCAGTACTTC.

The sample holds many counts of this clonotype. CDR3 residues: CASSIDPAGTVHGTQFF. The CDR3 bases are TGTGCCAGCAGCATAGACCCAGCCGGGACAGTTCATGGGACCCAGTTCTTC. J is TRBJ2-1 and V is TRBV7-2; 7 nucleotides align to TRBD1. The CDR3 runs to 17 residues. J lost 13 bases, V lost 5 bases, and 23 bases had no gene match. Germline V gene lookup returns CDR1 SGHTA and CDR2 FQGNSA.

CDR3 in DNA: TGTGCCAGCAGCCCAGGGGGGACTGAAGCTTTCTTT. Translating it yields CASSPGGTEAFF. This chain connects TRBV4-2 to TRBJ1-1; 7 positions match TRBD1. CDR1 is LGHNA and CDR2 is YNFKEQ in the germline V gene. The CDR3 sequence is 12 residues long. V dropped 4 bases and J dropped 5; count of bases not matched to a gene: 1.

The CDR3 here is CASSDNRSGAKKETQYF. CDR3 coding DNA: TGTGCCAGCAGTGATAACAGGTCTGGGGCCAAAAAAGAGACCCAGTACTTC. The chain joins TRBV25-1 to TRBJ2-1; perhaps TRBD1 as D (5 bases). The J call could be wrong; TRBJ2-5 is a better fit for the DNA end. CDR3 length: 17 amino acids. Germline loops: CDR1 MGHDK, CDR2 SYGVNS.

The chain uses TRBV27 and TRBJ1-1; the match to TRBD1 covers 10 bases. V shed 0 bases and J 4 bases; nucleotides not matched to a gene: 2. CDR1 is MNHEY, CDR2 SMNVEV, per germline (reference sequence). CDR3 length equals 15 residues. DNA for the CDR3: TGTGCCAGCAGTTTATCGGGACAGGGGTTCACTGAAGCTTTCTTT. This encodes CASSLSGQGFTEAFF.